Sequencing of this T cell receptor (beta chain) was carried out in a study of CD8 T cells in ankylosing spondylitis. General observations from the study: Within ankylosing spondylitis blood, a TCR beta motif made up of eight highly homologous variants appeared to be characteristic. The study looked at matched synovial fluid samples from ankylosing spondylitis patients. Disease-linked clones were reported to be significantly enriched there.

With molecular barcodes, quantitative 5'-RACE was used to make the TCR beta libraries. TCRdb used MiXCR to reprocess the 5' RACE reads, holding one entry per CDR3 protein. The table lists about 42,000 distinct CDR3 sequences, roughly 2.6% of them singletons. Unmatched junction bases numbered 9, after V lost 4 bases and J lost 0 bases. The CDR3 consists of 17 residues. CDR1 and CDR2 from the germline V gene are SGDLS and YYNGEE. This clonotype was counted ten times or more. Its antigen is still unknown. This clonotype originated in a male donor with ankylosing spondylitis or in good health (not recorded which). The chain combines TRBV9 with TRBJ2-3; 9 nucleotides align to TRBD2. Sequencing was done on a sample of blood, either unsorted or a sorted T cell fraction (not recorded which). The CDR3 loop is CASSPSRTSGSTDTQYF. The DNA for the CDR3 is TGTGCCAGCAGCCCTAGTCGTACTAGCGGGAGCACAGATACGCAGTATTTT.